These 17 T cell receptor beta chains were sequenced from one sample in a study of OX40 agonist ivuxolimab in advanced cancers. Method: immunoSEQ multiplex PCR; TCRdb's copy keeps in-frame clones and lacks some. The sample has some 64,000 clones; 83% are singletons. This specimen was CD4+ or CD8+ T cells sorted from blood, taken in a trial of the OX40 agonist ivuxolimab. The source of these receptors is an adult with an advanced solid tumor such as melanoma, head and neck, liver or kidney cancer.

This chain connects TRBV10-3 to TRBJ2-5; 8 nucleotides align to TRBD2. The CDR3 runs to 17 residues. CDR1 ENHRY and CDR2 SYGVKD come from the germline V gene. Trimming cost V 11 bases and J 1 base; bases outside gene matches: 18. Here the CDR3 DNA reads TGTGCCTCCCACGGCGGGGGTAGCGGGAATCTCCAAGAGACCCAGTACTTC. Translating gives CASHGGGSGNLQETQYF.

CDR3 coding DNA: TGTGCCAGCAGCAAAGGTTTGTTCGGTCCGAGCTACGAGCAGTACTTC. Translated: CASSKGLFGPSYEQYF. The V call is TRBV21-1, the J call TRBJ2-7; the DNA was not compared with TRBD2, the D call given in the table. TRBV21-1 is a pseudogene. The CDR3 contains 16 residues.

The rearrangement uses TRBV6-1 and TRBJ2-1; D ambiguous. Germline CDR1 MNHNS, CDR2 SASEGT. CDR3 size: 12 residues. V was pared by 7 bases and J by 6 bases, with 10 bases between. CDR3 DNA sequence: TGTGCCAGCACAGTCGTTGGCAATGAGCAGTTCTTC. Translation gives CASTVVGNEQFF.

V gene TRBV11-2 combines with J gene TRBJ1-2, with D perhaps TRBD1 (6 bases). Between the trimmed V and J ends, which lost 0 bases and 13 bases, there was a span of 15 bases. The CDR3 totals 13 residues. The germline V gene has CDR1 SGHAT and CDR2 FQNNGV. CDR3 loop: CASSLDLPGEVTF. For the CDR3, the DNA is TGTGCCAGCAGCTTAGATCTCCCAGGGGAGGTCACCTTC.

CDR3 loop: CAWMVGKTQYF. DNA of the CDR3: TGTGCCTGGATGGTTGGCAAGACCCAGTACTTC. The rearrangement joins TRBV30 to TRBJ2-5; D ambiguous. This CDR3 has 11 residues. The germline V gene has CDR1 GTSNPN and CDR2 SVGIG (reference sequence). The V end was cut by 4 bases, the J end by 6 bases, with 9 bases between.

The rearrangement joins TRBV2 to TRBJ1-5, with 8 bases lining up with TRBD1. The germline V gene encodes CDR1 SNHLY and CDR2 FYNNEI. V lost 6 bases and J lost 4; bases outside the gene matches: 2. CDR3 size: 13 residues. The CDR3 sequence is CASRRTGNQPQHF. In DNA form, the CDR3 reads TGTGCCAGCAGGCGGACAGGGAATCAGCCCCAGCATTTT.

V usage is TRBV6-5 and J usage is TRBJ1-1; perhaps TRBD1 as D (5 bases). V lost 7 bases to trimming and J lost 7 bases, with 19 bases between them. This CDR3 contains 14 residues. Germline-derived CDR1 and CDR2 are MNHEY and SVGAGI. In nucleotides, the CDR3 is TGTGCCAGCACTCGGCGGCAGGGATGGGGTGAAGCTTTCTTT. It is translated as CASTRRQGWGEAFF.

The chain couples TRBV5-1 to TRBJ1-3; 9 bases match TRBD1. The length of the CDR3 is 14 residues. Unmatched junction bases numbered 3, after V lost 4 bases and J lost 4 bases. Germline values: CDR1 SGHRS, CDR2 YFSETQ. The CDR3 protein is CASSPGQGGNTIYF. For the CDR3, the DNA is TGCGCCAGCAGCCCGGGACAGGGAGGAAACACCATATATTTT.

This clone showed up just once. This rearrangement joins TRBV5-1 to TRBJ2-2, with TRBD1 identical over 12 bases. V dropped 3 bases and J dropped 7; count of bases not matched to a gene: 10. Germline loops: CDR1 SGHRS, CDR2 YFSETQ. This CDR3 region has 17 residues. CDR3 nucleotide sequence: TGCGCCAGCAGCTCACCGGGACAGGGGGCATGGGGCGGGGAGCTGTTTTTT. Residues: CASSSPGQGAWGGELFF.

The J gene is TRBJ2-2, the V gene TRBV7-9; the D call may be TRBD1 or TRBD2 (5 bases each). CDR1 and CDR2 (germline): SEHNR, FQNEAQ (reference sequence). The V end was cut by 5 bases, the J end by 0 bases, with 7 bases between. This CDR3 spans 14 amino acids. CDR3 nucleotides: TGTGCCAGCAGCCCGGGACCGAACACCGGGGAGCTGTTTTTT. Translated, it gives CASSPGPNTGELFF.

The rearrangement joins TRBV7-2 to TRBJ2-1; 12 nucleotides align to TRBD2. Germline V gives CDR1 SGHTA, CDR2 FQGNSA. CDR3 size: 16 residues. With 4 bases clipped from V and 4 bases from J, the junction kept 5 bases outside the gene matches. The CDR3 DNA reads as TGTGCCAGCAGCTCACTAGCGGGGGGCTCTTACAATGAGCAGTTCTTC. It translates to CASSSLAGGSYNEQFF. The full variable domain, with the rest looked up from reference TRBV7-2 and TRBJ2-1, is GAGVSQSPSNKVTEKGKDVELRCDPISGHTALYWYRQSLGQGLEFLIYFQGNSAPDKSGLPSDRFSAERTGGSVSTLTIQRTQQEDSAVYLCASSSLAGGSYNEQFFGPGTRLTVL.

The V gene is TRBV5-4, the J gene TRBJ2-7; D not resolved. The germline V gene encodes CDR1 SGHNT and CDR2 YYREEE (reference sequence). V was cut by 4 bases and J by 0 bases, with 8 bases left in between. The CDR3 is 13 residues long. For the CDR3, the DNA is TGTGCCAGCAGCCCGAGGAGCTCCTACGAGCAGTACTTC. Translated, it gives CASSPRSSYEQYF.

The CDR3 sequence: CASSIRSSSYEQYF. The DNA for the CDR3 is TGTGCCAGCAGTATCAGGTCGAGCTCCTACGAGCAGTACTTC. The chain is built from TRBV7-3 and TRBJ2-7; D call uncertain. Germline V gives CDR1 SGHTA, CDR2 FQGTGA. V was cut by 6 bases and J by 0 bases, with 12 bases left in between. The CDR3 is 14 amino acids.

The rearrangement joins TRBV11-2 to TRBJ2-2; 8 nucleotides agree with TRBD1. Trimming took 4 bases from V and 4 from J; bases not matched to a gene: 5. The CDR3 is 15 residues long. CDR1 is SGHAT, CDR2 FQNNGV, per germline. The CDR3 region is CASSSGQVFTGELFF. The CDR3, as DNA: TGTGCCAGCAGCTCGGGACAGGTTTTCACCGGGGAGCTGTTTTTT.

The chain joins TRBV4-1 to TRBJ2-5; TRBD2 agrees at 11 bases. The CDR3 is 17 residues long. Trimming took 0 bases from V and 5 from J; bases not matched to a gene: 8. CDR1 and CDR2 from the germline V gene are MGHRA and YSYEKL. CDR3 amino acids: CASSQDRELAGDETQYF. CDR3 in DNA: TGCGCCAGCAGCCAAGACCGAGAACTAGCGGGAGACGAGACCCAGTACTTC.

The rearrangement uses TRBV11-2 and TRBJ2-7, with D unclear. Germline assignment: CDR1 SGHAT and CDR2 FQNNGV. The CDR3 contains 13 residues. V was trimmed by 1 base and J by 9 bases, leaving 13 bases between them. CDR3: CASSLGSPVGQYF. The CDR3 bases are TGTGCCAGCAGCTTAGGCAGCCCGGTCGGGCAGTACTTC.

This chain uses TRBV7-9 with TRBJ2-3; 8 nucleotides agree with TRBD1. CDR1 and CDR2 (germline): SEHNR, FQNEAQ (reference sequence). V was clipped by 4 bases and J by 4 bases; unmatched bases: 7. This CDR3 comprises 15 residues. CDR3 loop: CASSWSQGVADTQYF. DNA for the CDR3: TGTGCCAGCAGCTGGTCACAGGGGGTCGCAGATACGCAGTATTTT.